This is a list of T cell receptor beta chains from one sample in a study of blood T cells in healthy people across ages. MiXCR, run by TCRdb on the 5' RACE reads, gives a single entry per CDR3 protein. Among some 730,000 distinct CDR3 sequences listed, 20% to 25% were seen once. Sequenced sample: blood. The receptors come from a man between 65 and 79 years old in good health. Each CDR3 is given with its conserved first and last residue. The D gene is left open where the match is weak.

d_gene	v_gene	j_gene	CDR3aa
TRBD1	TRBV6-5	TRBJ2-7	CASSRTGAGYEQYF
-	TRBV20-1	TRBJ1-1	CSDGEGLTEAFF
TRBD2	TRBV24-1	TRBJ2-1	CATSERTSGRALSYNEQFF
-	TRBV28	-	CASSLSGPKNEQFF
TRBD2	TRBV20-1	TRBJ2-7	CKQPGLATYEQYF
TRBD2	TRBV20-1	-	CSARGTSGNYEQYF
-	TRBV4-1	TRBJ2-1	CASSQEEGGVYNEQFF
TRBD2	TRBV20-1	TRBJ2-1	CRALGLANSYNEQFF
-	TRBV24-1	TRBJ2-1	CATSATSVSEQFF
-	TRBV27	TRBJ1-5	CASSLRQGLSNQPQHF
TRBD1	TRBV28	-	CASSSPGTARYEQYF
-	TRBV4-2	-	CASSQGHQLSYEQYF
-	TRBV6-5	TRBJ2-7	CASSYSQTASYEQYF
-	TRBV12-3/TRBV12-4	-	CASSLDIEQFF
-	TRBV24-1	TRBJ2-3	CATSGVSDTQYF
-	TRBV29-1	TRBJ2-4	CSVEVPGLNIQYF
TRBD1	TRBV20-1	TRBJ1-5	CSAEDRGTNQPQHF
-	TRBV5-1	TRBJ2-2	CASSGSGAQNTGELFF
-	TRBV6-2/TRBV6-3	TRBJ1-1	CASHRASTGTEAFF
-	TRBV29-1	TRBJ1-2	CSVDRGDVGGYTF
-	TRBV10-3	TRBJ2-3	CAISVGSEDTQYF
-	TRBV12-3/TRBV12-4	TRBJ1-5	CASTWGGPSNQPQHF
-	TRBV4-3	TRBJ2-1	CASSQKLYNEQFF